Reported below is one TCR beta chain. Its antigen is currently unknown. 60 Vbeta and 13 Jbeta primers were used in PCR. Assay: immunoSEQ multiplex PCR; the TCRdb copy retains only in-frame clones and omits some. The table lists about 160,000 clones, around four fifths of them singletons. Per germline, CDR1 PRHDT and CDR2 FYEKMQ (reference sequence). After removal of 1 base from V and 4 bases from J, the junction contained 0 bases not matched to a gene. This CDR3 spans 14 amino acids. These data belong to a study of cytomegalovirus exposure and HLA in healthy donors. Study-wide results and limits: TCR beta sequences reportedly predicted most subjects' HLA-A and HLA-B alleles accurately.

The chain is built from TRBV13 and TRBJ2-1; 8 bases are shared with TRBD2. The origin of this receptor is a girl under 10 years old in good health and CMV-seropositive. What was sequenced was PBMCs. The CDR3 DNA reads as TGTGCCAGCAGCTTAGCGGGAGGGTACAATGAGCAGTTCTTC. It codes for CASSLAGGYNEQFF.